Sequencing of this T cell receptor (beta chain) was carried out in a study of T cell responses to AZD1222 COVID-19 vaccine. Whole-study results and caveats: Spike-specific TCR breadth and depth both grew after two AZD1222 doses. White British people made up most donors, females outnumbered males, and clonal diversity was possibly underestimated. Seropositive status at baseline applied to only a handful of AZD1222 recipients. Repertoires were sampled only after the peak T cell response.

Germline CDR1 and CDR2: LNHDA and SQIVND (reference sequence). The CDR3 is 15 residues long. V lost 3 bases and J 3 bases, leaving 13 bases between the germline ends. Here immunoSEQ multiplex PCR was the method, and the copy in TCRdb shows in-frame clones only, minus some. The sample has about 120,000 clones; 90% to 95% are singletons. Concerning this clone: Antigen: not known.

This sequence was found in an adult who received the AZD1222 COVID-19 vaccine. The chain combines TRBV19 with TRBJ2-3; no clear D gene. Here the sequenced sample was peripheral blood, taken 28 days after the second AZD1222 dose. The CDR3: CASSISLSGTDTQYF. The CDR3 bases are TGTGCCAGTAGTATCTCATTATCTGGGACAGATACGCAGTATTTT.